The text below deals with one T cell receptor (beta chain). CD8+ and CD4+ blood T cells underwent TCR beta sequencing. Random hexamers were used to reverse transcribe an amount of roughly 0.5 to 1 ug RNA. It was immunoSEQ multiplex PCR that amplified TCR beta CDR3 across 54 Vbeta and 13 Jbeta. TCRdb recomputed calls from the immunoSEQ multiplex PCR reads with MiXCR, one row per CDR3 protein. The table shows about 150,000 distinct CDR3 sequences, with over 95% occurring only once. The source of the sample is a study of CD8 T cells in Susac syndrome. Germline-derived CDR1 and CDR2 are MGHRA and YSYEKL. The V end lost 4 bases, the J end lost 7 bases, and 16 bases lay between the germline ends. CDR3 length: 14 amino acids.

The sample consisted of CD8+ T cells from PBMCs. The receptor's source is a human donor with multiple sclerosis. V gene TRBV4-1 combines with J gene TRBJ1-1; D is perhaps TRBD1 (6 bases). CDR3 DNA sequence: TGCGCCAGCAGCCCAGGGGTGACAGGCGATGAAGCTTTCTTT. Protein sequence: CASSPGVTGDEAFF.